This is a list of T cell receptor beta chains from one sample in a study of blood T cell repertoires in COVID-19. Measured with immunoSEQ multiplex PCR; TCRdb has only the in-frame clones, and not every one. The sample has roughly 160,000 clones; around 84% are singletons. The sequenced material came from peripheral blood. These TCRs come from a man aged 40-49 years with acute or convalescent COVID-19. Each CDR3 is given with its conserved first and last residue. A D gene is named only where the DNA matches it firmly. Rows may omit the clone size; those that give it use once, few, many or a size class.

>TRBV2|once|.|TRBJ1-2
CASTGQQVSF
TGTGCCAGTACCGGACAACAGGTCTCCTTC
>TRBV5-5|.|TRBD1|TRBJ1-2
CASSLRGTEHYGYTF
TGTGCCAGCAGCTTGAGGGGGACAGAGCACTATGGCTACACCTTC
>TRBV19|.|.|TRBJ1-5
CASSPRLLNQPQHF
TGTGCCAGTAGTCCACGACTCTTGAATCAGCCCCAGCATTTT
>TRBV5-1|.|TRBD1|TRBJ1-1
CASSTGTGGRNTEAFF
TGCGCCAGCAGCACCGGGACAGGGGGAAGAAACACTGAAGCTTTCTTT
>TRBV27|.|.|TRBJ2-7
CASSPRPDRGFGYEQYF
TGTGCCAGCAGTCCGAGGCCTGACCGGGGGTTTGGCTACGAGCAGTACTTC
>TRBV19|few|.|TRBJ1-6
CASSVGTTSSYNSPLHF
TGTGCCAGTAGTGTCGGGACAACAAGCTCCTATAATTCACCCCTCCACTTT
>TRBV2|.|.|TRBJ1-2
CASSSTGVAGYTF
TGTGCCAGCAGTTCGACAGGAGTCGCTGGCTACACCTTC
>TRBV28|.|.|TRBJ2-1
CASLRQATSNEQFF
TGTGCCAGCCTGAGACAGGCGACTTCCAATGAGCAGTTCTTC
>TRBV5-4|.|.|TRBJ2-7
CASSPRGGASYEQYF
TGTGCCAGCAGCCCCCGGGGAGGAGCTTCCTACGAGCAGTACTTC
>TRBV30|.|.|TRBJ1-1
CAWNRETEAFF
TGTGCCTGGAACAGGGAGACTGAAGCTTTCTTT
>TRBV14|few|TRBD1|TRBJ1-4
CASSLSGGGSRATNEKLFF
TGTGCCAGCAGCCTCTCAGGAGGGGGCTCGCGGGCGACTAATGAAAAACTGTTTTTT
>TRBV9|.|TRBD2|TRBJ2-5
CASSPLGTSPSGAQYF
TGTGCCAGCAGCCCCCTTGGGACTAGCCCGTCCGGGGCCCAGTACTTC
>TRBV7-9|.|.|TRBJ1-1
CASSPYGNTEAFF
TGTGCCAGCAGCCCCTATGGTAACACTGAAGCTTTCTTT
>TRBV11-2|.|TRBD1|TRBJ1-1
CASSTGVFKTNTEAFF
TGTGCCAGCAGCACAGGGGTTTTCAAAACTAACACTGAAGCTTTCTTT
>TRBV7-3|once|TRBD1|TRBJ2-1
CASSLTGGSYNEQFF
TGTGCCAGCAGCCTAACAGGGGGCTCCTACAATGAGCAGTTCTTC
>TRBV10-2|.|TRBD2|TRBJ2-1
CASSWRGTSADNEQFF
TGCGCCAGCAGCTGGAGGGGAACTAGCGCCGACAATGAGCAGTTCTTC
>TRBV7-3|once|.|TRBJ2-7
CASSLSQGNSYEQYF
TGTGCCAGCAGCTTATCACAGGGAAACTCCTACGAGCAGTACTTC
>TRBV18|.|TRBD1|TRBJ1-1
CASSPEDRPNTEAFF
TGTGCCAGCTCACCCGAGGACAGGCCGAACACTGAAGCTTTCTTT
>TRBV7-2|.|.|TRBJ2-7
CASSLQGGEVYEQYF
TGTGCCAGCAGCTTACAGGGCGGGGAGGTTTACGAGCAGTACTTC
>TRBV18|.|TRBD2|TRBJ2-1
CASSQGGSDDEQFF
TGTGCCAGCTCCCAGGGAGGGTCTGACGATGAGCAGTTCTTC
>TRBV29-1|.|.|TRBJ2-1
CSLESYNEQFF
TGCAGCTTAGAGTCCTACAATGAGCAGTTCTTC
>TRBV6-2/TRBV6-3|.|TRBD1|TRBJ1-1
CASSPSPDRLTEAFF
TGTGCCAGCAGCCCCAGCCCGGACAGGCTCACTGAAGCTTTCTTT
>TRBV4-2|.|.|TRBJ1-2
CASSQVGVGASSGGYTF
TGTGCCAGCAGCCAAGTCGGGGTCGGAGCATCTTCTGGGGGCTACACCTTC
>TRBV30|.|.|TRBJ1-5
CAWSYEGNQPQHF
TGTGCCTGGAGTTATGAGGGCAATCAGCCCCAGCATTTT
>TRBV6-5|.|.|TRBJ2-7
CASGGTEGSYEQYF
TGTGCCAGCGGAGGGACAGAGGGCTCCTACGAGCAGTACTTC
>TRBV7-9|.|TRBD1|TRBJ2-3
CASGADREQYF
TGTGCCAGCGGGGCGGACAGGGAGCAGTATTTT
>TRBV6-2/TRBV6-3|.|TRBD1|TRBJ2-3
CASSYSGQGAADTQYF
TGTGCCAGCAGTTACTCGGGACAGGGGGCAGCAGATACGCAGTATTTT
>TRBV6-5|.|.|TRBJ2-2
CASSYSGSNTGELFF
TGTGCCAGCAGTTACTCTGGCTCTAACACCGGGGAGCTGTTTTTT
>TRBV2|.|.|TRBJ1-1
CASRLTDTTEAFF
TGTGCCAGCAGGCTAACAGATACCACTGAAGCTTTCTTT
>TRBV5-1|.|.|TRBJ1-5
CASSLTGGQQPQHF
TGCGCCAGCAGCTTGACAGGAGGGCAACAGCCCCAGCATTTT